This TCR beta chain was documented in a study of T-cell memory formation after mild COVID-19 (dated by TCRdb to about 2021). The study in broad terms: TCR sequence clusters from the two donors were largely donor specific. Longitudinal TCRalpha and TCRbeta repertoire sequencing tracked T-cell clones expanding and contracting after mild COVID-19 in two donors. The cohort was made up of two young adult volunteers, one female and one male, who were previously healthy.

PBMCs were isolated by Ficoll-Paque density gradient centrifugation. The run used an Illumina NovaSeq 6000. TCRalpha and TCRbeta cDNA libraries were built by 5'RACE with constant-segment primers, adding sample barcodes and unique molecular identifiers. Trizol reagent was used to extract RNA from every sample. Libraries were amplified in two PCR steps, with a second sample barcode and Illumina TruSeq adapters added in the second step. The libraries were sequenced on an Illumina NovaSeq using 2 x 150 bp paired-end reads. The study's processing was this. The reads were demultiplexed and collapsed into UMI-guided consensus sequences using migec v1.2.7. With mixcr v2.1.11, UMI consensuses were aligned to TRA and TRB V and J templates and assembled into clonotypes. A clonotype was counted as expanded or contracted only when both edgeR and NoisET called the clonotype significant, with the noise models trained on biological replicates. For edgeR calls, a false discovery rate-adjusted p below 0.01 and a log2 fold-change threshold of 1 were applied. As an exploratory analysis of dynamics, max-normalized trajectories of the 1000 most abundant clonotypes were examined with PCA combined with hierarchical clustering. Separately sequenced CD4+ and CD8+ repertoires were used to assign the CD4 or CD8 phenotype of responding clones. TCRdb reanalyzed the raw reads on its own, using fastp at Q25 for trimming and MiXCR for clone calling, and kept in-frame beta chains. Rows with one shared CDR3 protein collapse into an entry with the most common genes and DNA. TCRdb's processing, not the authors', yielded these V and J calls. The sample yields roughly 29,000 distinct CDR3 sequences; approximately 12% were counted once. The top ten clonotypes cover around 15% of the sample.

Points the paper makes about the study in general: Some responding clones were detected in pre-infection memory, suggesting pre-existing cross-reactive memory T cells joined the SARS-CoV-2 response. The second-wave clones that peaked on day 37 were not confirmed to be SARS-CoV-2 specific. From day 15 to 85, contracting clones showed balanced CD4/CD8 phenotypes, whereas a second wave of clones that expanded from day 15 to 37 leaned towards CD4+. Contracting CD4+ clones turned up mainly in the CM and EM memory subsets, whereas EMRA was where CD8+ clones were enriched. Only a couple of mild cases were covered by the study, and larger cohorts that include severe cases with pre-infection samples were considered necessary.

This clonotype was recorded at least ten times. Its antigen remains undetermined. Base qualities are not provided; no much larger clone lies one nucleotide away. The sequencing input was PBMCs or a T cell subset sorted from them (not recorded which). This clonotype was obtained from an adult woman who had mild COVID-19 (a few samples of this study predate the infection). The sample titles of this study are shuffled in the database, so cell type and time point are left out; the donor was told from shared clones.

At the DNA level, the sequence is TGTGCCAGCAGTCCCGGGACAGGGCCCTCTGGGGCCAACGTCCTGACTTTC. Its product reads: CASSPGTGPSGANVLTF. The V and J genes are TRBV12-3 or TRBV12-4 and TRBJ2-6, with TRBD1 matching 9 junction bases. The CDR3 holds 17 amino acids from the cysteine to the phenylalanine. Only the CDR3 portion is preserved as DNA: 51 bases, with reading frame beginning at the first base. V has 5 bases trimmed and J has 0 bases trimmed; junction bases matching no gene number 5.